These 28 T cell receptor beta chains share one sample of origin, sequenced in a study of naive CD8 T cells in extremely preterm neonates. Sequenced by immunoSEQ multiplex PCR; TCRdb stores in-frame clones only, minus some. The top ten clones hold over 0.45% of a sample with roughly 5,000 clones, under 99% of them seen once. Material for sequencing was naive CD8+ T cells from blood. Receptors were obtained from a human donor in good health.

This chain joins TRBV27 and TRBJ1-2; no firm D call. Per the germline V gene, CDR1 is MNHEY and CDR2 is SMNVEV (reference sequence). This CDR3 is built from 13 residues. V was shortened by 5 bases and J by 4 bases, with 11 bases between the two germline ends. Here the CDR3 reads CASSPDWSYGYTF. The CDR3 coding sequence is TGTGCCAGCAGTCCGGACTGGAGCTATGGCTACACCTTC.

This clone was found a few times. The chain has TRBV5-8 and TRBJ1-5; no definite D call. V was pared by 9 bases and J by 2 bases, with 15 bases between. The CDR3 runs to 14 residues. The germline gives CDR1 SGHTS, CDR2 YDEGEE. This chain's CDR3 is CAIPSGVGNQPQHF. The CDR3 DNA sequence: TGTGCCATCCCGTCAGGCGTCGGCAATCAGCCCCAGCATTTT.

This chain connects TRBV19 to TRBJ2-7; D gene ambiguous. V lost 5 bases, J lost 4 bases, and 6 bases lay in between. Germline CDR1 and CDR2: LNHDA and SQIVND (reference sequence). The CDR3 consists of 11 residues. CDR3 region: CASSPGYEQYF. As DNA, the CDR3 is TGTGCCAGTAGTCCAGGATACGAGCAGTACTTC.

This clone occurred once. The chain uses TRBV6-6 and TRBJ2-1, with 9 bases matching TRBD2. This CDR3 comprises 16 residues. Germline loops: CDR1 MNHNY, CDR2 SVGAGI (reference sequence). The V and J ends lost 2 bases and 7 bases, in that order; junction bases with no gene match: 9. The CDR3 reads CASSYPLAGVRNEQFF. CDR3 DNA: TGTGCCAGCAGTTACCCATTAGCGGGAGTGCGGAATGAGCAGTTCTTC.

The chain's CDR3 is CASSYGTSGSTDTQYF. CDR3 DNA: TGTGCCAGCAGTTATGGGACTAGCGGGAGCACAGATACGCAGTATTTT. V gene TRBV27 combines with J gene TRBJ2-3; 12 bases align to TRBD2. The CDR3 has 16 residues. V shed 4 bases and J 0 bases; nucleotides not matched to a gene: 2. Looked up from germline, CDR1 is MNHEY and CDR2 is SMNVEV (reference sequence).

The chain carries TRBV7-9 and TRBJ2-5; the D gene is possibly TRBD1 (5 bases). The CDR3 is 14 amino acids. V lost 4 bases, J lost 5 bases, and 14 bases lay in between. Germline assignment: CDR1 SEHNR and CDR2 FQNEAQ (reference sequence). The CDR3 is CASSSAQGTETQYF. CDR3 nucleotides: TGTGCCAGCAGCTCCGCCCAGGGTACGGAGACCCAGTACTTC.

The chain links TRBV4-1 to TRBJ2-7, with TRBD1 matching 8 bases. The germline V gene encodes CDR1 MGHRA and CDR2 YSYEKL. The CDR3 runs to 15 residues. V shed 3 bases, J shed 5 bases, and the junction held 9 bases outside the gene matches. The CDR3, as DNA: TGCGCCAGCAGCCACAGACAGGGGAGGTTCGACGAGCAGTACTTC. As protein: CASSHRQGRFDEQYF.

The rearrangement joins TRBV9 to TRBJ2-3, with D unclear. CDR3 length equals 13 residues. Deletions cut 7 bases from V and 1 base from J, with 10 bases between. Germline V gives CDR1 SGDLS, CDR2 YYNGEE. The CDR3 here is CASARLGTDTQYF. The DNA for the CDR3 is TGTGCCAGCGCAAGACTCGGCACAGATACGCAGTATTTT.

The chain carries TRBV5-8 and TRBJ2-1; 7 bases line up with TRBD2. CDR3 length: 17 amino acids. Trimming cost V 0 bases and J 0 bases; bases outside gene matches: 6. The germline gives CDR1 SGHTS, CDR2 YDEGEE. The CDR3 DNA reads TGTGCCAGCAGCTTGGGGGAGGGAGAAAGCTCCTACAATGAGCAGTTCTTC. Residues: CASSLGEGESSYNEQFF.

V gene TRBV7-9 combines with J gene TRBJ2-5, with D perhaps TRBD1 (6 bases). Trimming stripped 4 bases from V and 11 bases from J, with 14 bases between. Looked up from germline, CDR1 is SEHNR and CDR2 is FQNEAQ (reference sequence). The CDR3 is 12 amino acids. This CDR3 reads CASSSRPGEQYF. The DNA for the CDR3 is TGTGCCAGCAGCTCAAGACCAGGGGAGCAGTACTTC.

V usage is TRBV9 and J usage is TRBJ2-2; 9 nucleotides agree with TRBD1. The trim removed 4 bases at V and 7 bases at J, leaving 8 bases unmatched. Germline V gene lookup returns CDR1 SGDLS and CDR2 YYNGEE. The CDR3 extends over 15 amino acids. The CDR3 here is CASSPWDRVDGELFF. DNA for the CDR3: TGTGCCAGCAGCCCATGGGACAGGGTTGACGGGGAGCTGTTTTTT.

This chain joins TRBV7-6 and TRBJ2-5; D possibly corresponds to TRBD2 (7 bases). Germline CDR1 and CDR2: SGHVS and FNYEAQ. Trimming pared 3 bases from V and 5 bases from J, leaving 19 bases between. This CDR3 is 16 amino acids long. The chain's CDR3 is CASSLALRGGEETQYF. The DNA for the CDR3 is TGTGCCAGCAGCTTGGCCCTAAGAGGGGGGGAGGAGACCCAGTACTTC.

This chain uses TRBV27 with TRBJ2-7, with D uncertain. The ends were cut back, 6 bases at V and 4 bases at J, with 13 bases in the middle. CDR3 length equals 13 residues. CDR1 and CDR2 from the germline V gene are MNHEY and SMNVEV (reference sequence). CDR3: CASRSFQVYEQYF. CDR3 coding DNA: TGTGCCAGCAGATCCTTCCAGGTTTACGAGCAGTACTTC.

The chain recombines TRBV5-1 with TRBJ2-7; the match to TRBD1 covers 7 bases. The junction had 4 bases not matched to a gene; V was cut back by 4 bases and J by 0 bases. The length of the CDR3 is 14 residues. The germline V gene has CDR1 SGHRS and CDR2 YFSETQ. CDR3: CASSLGDSSYEQYF. The CDR3 DNA reads as TGCGCCAGCAGCCTTGGGGACAGCTCCTACGAGCAGTACTTC.

J is TRBJ2-4 and V is TRBV29-1; 9 nucleotides align to TRBD2. Germline values: CDR1 SQVTM, CDR2 ANQGSEA. V trimming: 3 bases; J trimming: 13 bases; junction bases outside the gene matches: 7. This CDR3 is built from 12 residues. The CDR3 spells CSVEIRLAEQYF. The CDR3 DNA is TGCAGCGTTGAGATCAGACTAGCGGAGCAGTACTTC.

CDR3 nucleotides: TGTGCCAGTAGTCCCGGGCAGGGTGGAATTGGCTACACCTTC. Amino acid sequence: CASSPGQGGIGYTF. The rearrangement links TRBV19 to TRBJ1-2, with D possibly matching TRBD1 (5 bases). CDR3 length equals 14 residues. The V gene's germline CDR1 is LNHDA and CDR2 SQIVND (reference sequence). Trimming took 5 bases from V and 7 from J, leaving 17 bases between them.

The V and J genes are TRBV5-1 and TRBJ2-7; 7 bases map to TRBD2. CDR1 is SGHRS, CDR2 YFSETQ, per germline. The CDR3 is 14 residues long. J was trimmed by 5 bases and V by 7 bases; bases with no gene match: 12. The CDR3 DNA reads as TGCGCCAGCTCCTACCGCGGGAGCGCGAACGAGCAGTACTTC. It specifies CASSYRGSANEQYF.

This clone was counted a few times. The chain recombines TRBV7-9 with TRBJ2-1; D gene ambiguous. Germline loops: CDR1 SEHNR, CDR2 FQNEAQ (reference sequence). This CDR3 has 11 amino acids. V was pared by 3 bases and J by 7 bases, with 4 bases between. The CDR3: CASSFPNEQFF. In nucleotides, the CDR3 is TGTGCCAGCAGCTTCCCTAATGAGCAGTTCTTC.

The chain combines TRBV29-1 with TRBJ2-1; 7 bases map to TRBD2. CDR1 and CDR2 (germline): SQVTM, ANQGSEA. This CDR3 region has 13 residues. With 1 base clipped from V and 6 bases from J, the junction kept 3 bases outside the gene matches. The CDR3 loop reads CSVEGGTTNEQFF. CDR3 sequence (DNA): TGCAGCGTTGAAGGAGGGACTACCAATGAGCAGTTCTTC.

V usage is TRBV30 and J usage is TRBJ2-1; 13 positions agree with TRBD2. Germline loops: CDR1 GTSNPN, CDR2 SVGIG (reference sequence). The CDR3 is 18 amino acids. With V trimmed by 1 base and J by 2 bases, 8 bases remained unmatched. The CDR3 region is CAWSAGLAGVLPYNEQFF. CDR3 bases: TGTGCCTGGAGTGCAGGACTAGCGGGAGTTCTGCCCTACAATGAGCAGTTCTTC.

The rearrangement joins TRBV7-9 to TRBJ2-5, with D maybe TRBD1 (6 bases). CDR3 length: 19 residues. Germline V gene lookup returns CDR1 SEHNR and CDR2 FQNEAQ (reference sequence). Trimming took off 3 bases at V and 5 bases at J, with 28 bases between the two ends. CDR3: CASSFRGGREGNKYETQYF. The CDR3 region has the DNA TGTGCCAGCAGCTTTAGAGGGGGTCGGGAAGGTAATAAGTACGAGACCCAGTACTTC.

This clone was detected only once. V is TRBV7-9 and J is TRBJ2-7; 9 nucleotides match TRBD2. Germline values: CDR1 SEHNR, CDR2 FQNEAQ (reference sequence). The CDR3 length is 19 residues. Unmatched junction bases numbered 19, after V lost 5 bases and J lost 2 bases. The DNA of the CDR3 is TGTGCCAGCAGCCCAACCCTCCCCAAGCGGGAGGAGGACCCCTACGAGCAGTACTTC. It yields the protein CASSPTLPKREEDPYEQYF.

J is TRBJ2-2 and V is TRBV4-1; the D gene is possibly TRBD1 (5 bases). The CDR3 has 18 amino acids. V lost 5 bases, J lost 5 bases, and 24 bases lay in between. Germline V gene sequence: CDR1 MGHRA, CDR2 YSYEKL. CDR3 region: CASSGSKKGATETGELFF. CDR3 nucleotide sequence: TGCGCCAGCAGCGGTAGCAAGAAAGGGGCAACTGAGACCGGGGAGCTGTTTTTT.

V is TRBV9 and J is TRBJ2-2; TRBD1 matches at 11 bases. Per germline, CDR1 SGDLS and CDR2 YYNGEE. The V and J ends lost 4 bases and 6 bases, in that order; junction bases with no gene match: 2. This CDR3 contains 14 residues. The CDR3, as DNA: TGTGCCAGCAGCTCGGGACAGGGGGCCGGGGAGCTGTTTTTT. The encoded protein is CASSSGQGAGELFF.

The chain couples TRBV7-8 to TRBJ1-2; the D gene is possibly TRBD1 (5 bases). V was cut by 3 bases and J by 4 bases, with 15 bases left in between. Germline V gene data show CDR1 as SGHVS and CDR2 as FQNEAQ. CDR3 size: 15 residues. In DNA, the CDR3 is TGTGCCAGCAGCTTCGAAGGAGGGGACCCCTATGGCTACACCTTC. Amino acids: CASSFEGGDPYGYTF.

The chain combines TRBV12-5 with TRBJ2-1; possibly TRBD2 for D (6 bases). This CDR3 region has 16 residues. V lost 5 bases and J 7 bases, leaving 21 bases between the germline ends. Germline CDR1 is LGHNT and CDR2 is FRNRAP. CDR3 in amino acids: CASGPPEGQMINEQFF. For the CDR3, the DNA is TGTGCTAGTGGTCCCCCGGAGGGCCAGATGATTAATGAGCAGTTCTTC.

The V call is TRBV7-9, the J call TRBJ1-1; D is ambiguous. CDR3 size: 12 residues. CDR1 is SEHNR and CDR2 is FQNEAQ in the germline V gene (reference sequence). The germline V and J ends were trimmed by 8 bases and 1 base, with 8 bases remaining between them. The CDR3 DNA reads TGTGCCAGCCGTCGCGGGAACACTGAAGCTTTCTTT. Its translation: CASRRGNTEAFF.

The genes are TRBV28 and TRBJ2-7; 11 nucleotides line up with TRBD1. CDR1 MDHEN and CDR2 SYDVKM come from the germline V gene. The CDR3 has 14 amino acids. Unmatched junction bases numbered 1, after V lost 3 bases and J lost 3 bases. CDR3 amino acids: CASSFGTGGYEQYF. CDR3 coding DNA: TGTGCCAGCAGTTTTGGGACAGGGGGCTACGAGCAGTACTTC.